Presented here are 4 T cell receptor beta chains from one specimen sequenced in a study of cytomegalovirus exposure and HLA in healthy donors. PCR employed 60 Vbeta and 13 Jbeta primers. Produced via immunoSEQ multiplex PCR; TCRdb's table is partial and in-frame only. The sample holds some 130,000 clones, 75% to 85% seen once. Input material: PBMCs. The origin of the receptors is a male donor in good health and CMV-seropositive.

The CDR3 region has the DNA TGTGCCAGCAGCCCGTCTTTTACTCAGACTAGCGGGAGGTCTGGTAATGAGCAGTTCTTC. Its protein product is CASSPSFTQTSGRSGNEQFF. The chain couples TRBV4-2 to TRBJ2-1; 13 nucleotides align to TRBD2. V dropped 4 bases and J dropped 7; count of bases not matched to a gene: 19. CDR1 and CDR2 from the germline V gene are LGHNA and YNFKEQ. The CDR3 contains 20 residues.

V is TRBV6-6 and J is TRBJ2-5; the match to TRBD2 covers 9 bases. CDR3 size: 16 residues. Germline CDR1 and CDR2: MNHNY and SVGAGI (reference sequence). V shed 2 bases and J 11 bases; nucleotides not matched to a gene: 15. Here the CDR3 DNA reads TGTGCCAGCAGTTACCAGGGGGGCGGGAGGGCCCGTGAGCAGTACTTC. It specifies CASSYQGGGRAREQYF.

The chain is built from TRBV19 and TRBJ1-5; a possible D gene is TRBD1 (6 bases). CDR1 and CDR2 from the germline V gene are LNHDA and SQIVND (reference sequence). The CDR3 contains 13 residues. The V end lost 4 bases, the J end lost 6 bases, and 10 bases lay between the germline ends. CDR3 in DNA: TGTGCCAGTAGTACAGGGGAGGGTCAGCCCCAGCATTTT. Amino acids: CASSTGEGQPQHF.

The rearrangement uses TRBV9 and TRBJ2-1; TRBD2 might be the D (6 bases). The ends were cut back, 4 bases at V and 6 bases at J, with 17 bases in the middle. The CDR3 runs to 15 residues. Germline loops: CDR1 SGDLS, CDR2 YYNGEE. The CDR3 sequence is CASSPSAGSINEQFF. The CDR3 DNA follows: TGTGCCAGCAGCCCCAGTGCGGGGTCCATCAATGAGCAGTTCTTC.